The present TCR beta chain was sequenced within a study of neoadjuvant nivolumab and ipilimumab in lung cancer. Findings of the study overall: Resected tumors had greater TCR richness and clonality than uninvolved lung. From pretherapy to surgery, tumor richness and clonality rose with dual therapy.

On this clone itself: What it binds is unknown.

With V trimmed by 0 bases and J by 0 bases, 2 bases remained unmatched. The CDR3 has 16 residues. Germline V lookup: CDR1 SGHAT, CDR2 FQNNGV. Repertoires were generated with immunoSEQ multiplex PCR, while TCRdb's copy carries only in-frame clones and drops some. The sample consists of 15,000 to 20,000 clones, 60% to 80% of them appearing once. This rearrangement joins TRBV11-2 to TRBJ2-3; TRBD1 agrees at 8 bases. The sample here was tumor tissue, taken after neoadjuvant nivolumab, alone or with ipilimumab, at or shortly before surgery. This TCR was sampled from an adult with non-small cell lung cancer. CDR3 bases: TGTGCCAGCAGCTTAGACCGGGACAGGAGCACAGATACGCAGTATTTT. Its protein product is CASSLDRDRSTDTQYF.